One sample yielded the 27 T cell receptor beta chains listed below, sequenced in a study of blood T cell repertoires in COVID-19. Libraries were prepared by immunoSEQ multiplex PCR; TCRdb keeps only in-frame clonotypes and omits some of them. The sample records 200,000 to 300,000 clones, around four fifths being singletons. Sequenced sample: peripheral blood. The receptors were gathered from a man in his fifties or sixties with acute or convalescent COVID-19.

The chain recombines TRBV28 with TRBJ2-7, with no clear D. Trimming removed 5 bases from V and 0 bases from J, with 17 bases in between. This CDR3 has 16 residues. Germline assignment: CDR1 MDHEN and CDR2 SYDVKM. Written as DNA, the CDR3 is TGTGCCAGCAGTCCCGCGGCCCTGAGGAGCTCCTACGAGCAGTACTTC. Translation: CASSPAALRSSYEQYF.

This chain joins TRBV6-5 and TRBJ2-1; a possible D gene is TRBD2 (5 bases). Germline V gene lookup returns CDR1 MNHEY and CDR2 SVGAGI. The CDR3 spans 14 residues. Trimming stripped 6 bases from V and 4 bases from J, with 13 bases between. The CDR3: CASSSGGGYNEQFF. As DNA, the CDR3 is TGTGCCAGCAGCTCCGGCGGAGGATACAATGAGCAGTTCTTC.

The J gene is TRBJ1-1, the V gene TRBV6-5, with no clear D. V lost 0 bases, J lost 2 bases, and 10 bases lay in between. This CDR3 has 15 amino acids. Per the germline V gene, CDR1 is MNHEY and CDR2 is SVGAGI. The CDR3 is CASSYSWQINTEAFF. The CDR3 region has the DNA TGTGCCAGCAGTTACTCGTGGCAGATCAACACTGAAGCTTTCTTT.

This clone has just a few counts. The V and J genes are TRBV19 and TRBJ1-1; D gene uncertain. Germline V CDR1 and CDR2: LNHDA, SQIVND (reference sequence). CDR3 size: 14 residues. V dropped 3 bases and J dropped 1 base, with 9 bases sitting between them. DNA for the CDR3: TGTGCCAGTAGTATTGAGGGCTGGAACACTGAAGCTTTCTTT. This sequence encodes CASSIEGWNTEAFF. Complete variable domain (other parts from reference TRBV19 and TRBJ1-1): DGGITQSPKYLFRKEGQNVTLSCEQNLNHDAMYWYRQDPGQGLRLIYYSQIVNDFQKGDIAEGYSVSREKKESFPLTVTSAQKNPTAFYLCASSIEGWNTEAFFGQGTRLTVV.

This chain links TRBV10-2 with TRBJ1-2; 11 bases line up with TRBD1. This CDR3 has 14 residues. Germline assignment: CDR1 WSHSY and CDR2 SAAADI. J lost 7 bases, V lost 6 bases, and 7 bases had no gene match. The CDR3 spells CASSQGQGGSGYTF. For the CDR3, the DNA is TGCGCCAGCAGCCAGGGACAGGGGGGCTCTGGCTACACCTTC.

The rearrangement joins TRBV9 to TRBJ2-1; a weak D match, TRBD2 (6 bases). The CDR3 totals 17 residues. Trimming shortened V by 0 bases and J by 4 bases, and 17 bases separated the two germline ends. Germline V gives CDR1 SGDLS, CDR2 YYNGEE. CDR3 bases: TGTGCCAGCAGCGTAGAGGGGAGGTGGAGGTATTACAATGAGCAGTTCTTC. Translating gives CASSVEGRWRYYNEQFF.

V and J are TRBV4-1 and TRBJ2-5, with TRBD2 matching 11 bases. Trimming removed 2 bases from V and 5 bases from J; junction bases left unmatched: 7. CDR3 size: 16 residues. CDR1 MGHRA and CDR2 YSYEKL come from the germline V gene. The CDR3: CASSQPGTSGWETQYF. Here the CDR3 DNA reads TGCGCCAGCAGCCAACCCGGGACTAGCGGCTGGGAGACCCAGTACTTC.

This rearrangement joins TRBV12-5 to TRBJ2-5; the match to TRBD1 covers 8 bases. The CDR3 totals 14 residues. Germline loops: CDR1 LGHNT, CDR2 FRNRAP. J was trimmed by 4 bases and V by 3 bases; bases with no gene match: 4. The CDR3 DNA reads as TGTGCTAGTGGTTTATCAGGGGGCTTAGAGACCCAGTACTTC. Its translation: CASGLSGGLETQYF.

The CDR3 spells CASRVGAQETQYF. The CDR3 nucleotides read TGCGCCAGCAGGGTGGGAGCACAAGAGACCCAGTACTTC. The V call is TRBV10-2, the J call TRBJ2-5, with D perhaps matching TRBD2 (5 bases). Per the germline V gene, CDR1 is WSHSY and CDR2 is SAAADI. The ends were cut back, 6 bases at V and 2 bases at J, with 10 bases in the middle. The length of the CDR3 is 13 residues.

The chain is built from TRBV25-1 and TRBJ1-1; D uncertain. V was pared by 6 bases and J by 4 bases, with 6 bases between. Germline V gene data show CDR1 as MGHDK and CDR2 as SYGVNS. The CDR3 extends over 11 amino acids. This CDR3 is CASSSLTEAFF. The CDR3 bases are TGTGCCAGCAGCTCCCTCACTGAAGCTTTCTTT.

The chain links TRBV3-1 (or the pseudogene TRBV3-2) to TRBJ2-7; 9 bases are a match to TRBD2. The J segment lost 3 bases and the V segment lost 1 base, leaving 4 bases of the junction unmatched. CDR3 length equals 15 residues. CDR1 and CDR2 (germline): LGHDT, YNNKEL (reference sequence). CDR3 in amino acids: CASSQGLAGSYEQYF. The CDR3 DNA sequence: TGTGCCAGCAGCCAAGGCCTAGCGGGAAGCTACGAGCAGTACTTC.

J is TRBJ2-7 and V is TRBV6-2 or TRBV6-3; 7 bases match TRBD2. Germline values: CDR1 MNHEY, CDR2 SVGEGT. V shed 2 bases and J 2 bases; nucleotides not matched to a gene: 6. This CDR3 spans 15 amino acids. The CDR3 region has the DNA TGTGCCAGCAGTTACCTCGCGGGAGCGGCCTACGAGCAGTACTTC. Its translation: CASSYLAGAAYEQYF.

The V call is TRBV5-4, the J call TRBJ2-2; 7 bases are a match to TRBD1. This CDR3 has 14 residues. Trimming at V came to 2 bases and at J to 5 bases, leaving 3 bases not matched to a gene. The V gene's germline CDR1 is SGHNT and CDR2 YYREEE (reference sequence). CDR3 in DNA: TGTGCCAGCAGCTTTGGCAGGGGGACCGGGGAGCTGTTTTTT. It is translated as CASSFGRGTGELFF.

V usage is TRBV7-9 and J usage is TRBJ1-1; D perhaps matches TRBD1 (5 bases). CDR3 length equals 12 residues. Trimming stripped 1 base from V and 6 bases from J, with 6 bases between. The germline V gene has CDR1 SEHNR and CDR2 FQNEAQ (reference sequence). The DNA of the CDR3 is TGTGCCAGCAGCTTAGGGACACCTGAAGCTTTCTTT. Translating it yields CASSLGTPEAFF.

This clone appeared once. The chain employs TRBV6-5 and TRBJ2-2, with D possibly TRBD1 on 6 matching bases. Looked up from germline, CDR1 is MNHEY and CDR2 is SVGAGI. Between the trimmed V and J ends, which lost 1 base and 1 base, there was a span of 10 bases. There are 16 residues in the CDR3. CDR3 region: CASSYYMTGNTGELFF. The CDR3 DNA reads TGTGCCAGCAGTTACTACATGACAGGGAACACCGGGGAGCTGTTTTTT.

This clone appeared once. The chain carries TRBV6-5 and TRBJ2-3, with 7 nucleotides matching TRBD2. Trimming took 0 bases from V and 6 from J; bases not matched to a gene: 6. Germline lookup yields CDR1 MNHEY and CDR2 SVGAGI. The CDR3 consists of 15 residues. The chain's CDR3 is CASSYSPAGWDTQYF. CDR3 in DNA: TGTGCCAGCAGTTACTCGCCAGCGGGGTGGGATACGCAGTATTTT.

CDR3 bases: TGTGCCACCAGCAGAGAGGCATCTGGAAACACCATATATTTT. Its translation: CATSREASGNTIYF. This chain connects TRBV15 to TRBJ1-3; D is uncertain. CDR1 LNHNV and CDR2 YYDKDF come from the germline V gene (reference sequence). CDR3 length: 14 residues. The V and J ends lost 0 bases and 1 base respectively, with 4 bases between them.

CDR3 sequence reads: CASSESPGGGQETQYF. The CDR3 DNA follows: TGCGCCAGCAGTGAGTCCCCGGGGGGTGGTCAAGAGACCCAGTACTTC. The J gene is TRBJ2-5, the V gene TRBV10-1; 7 bases map to TRBD2. The CDR3 loop spans 16 amino acids. The V gene end was trimmed by 0 bases and the J gene end by 2 bases; junction bases not matched to a gene: 6. Germline V CDR1 and CDR2: WNHNN, SYGVQD (reference sequence).

The chain recombines TRBV28 with TRBJ1-3, with TRBD1 as a possible D gene (6 bases). Per germline, CDR1 MDHEN and CDR2 SYDVKM. The length of the CDR3 is 17 residues. Trimming removed 6 bases at V and 0 bases at J, with 18 bases between. The CDR3 DNA reads as TGTGCCAGCAGCAGGACAGTATTCACCATCTCTGGAAACACCATATATTTT. Translation gives CASSRTVFTISGNTIYF. The entire variable domain, with the rest obtained from reference TRBV28 and TRBJ1-3, is as follows: DVKVTQSSRYLVKRTGEKVFLECVQDMDHENMFWYRQDPGLGLRLIYFSYDVKMKEKGDIPEGYSVSREKKERFSLILESASTNQTSMYLCASSRTVFTISGNTIYFGEGSWLTVV.

The chain joins TRBV7-8 to TRBJ1-4, with a tentative D call TRBD1 (5 bases). The germline CDR1 and CDR2 sequences are SGHVS and FQNEAQ. V was shortened by 5 bases and J by 3 bases, with 7 bases between the two germline ends. The CDR3 runs to 13 residues. CDR3 region: CASSPQANEKLFF. CDR3 in DNA: TGTGCCAGCAGCCCACAGGCTAATGAAAAACTGTTTTTT.

This clone is a singleton in its sample. The chain uses TRBV7-9 and TRBJ2-2, with 7 bases lining up with TRBD1. This CDR3 region has 14 residues. The V segment lost 6 bases and the J segment 7 bases; nucleotides outside the gene matches: 8. Germline values: CDR1 SEHNR, CDR2 FQNEAQ (reference sequence). CDR3 residues: CASSSTGYHGELFF. CDR3 bases: TGTGCCAGCAGTTCGACAGGGTACCACGGGGAGCTGTTTTTT.

V usage is TRBV27 and J usage is TRBJ2-1; D possibly corresponds to TRBD2 (5 bases). The CDR3 covers 12 residues. V dropped 4 bases and J dropped 8 bases, with 9 bases sitting between them. CDR1 MNHEY and CDR2 SMNVEV come from the germline V gene (reference sequence). This CDR3 is CASSSWRYEQFF. The DNA for the CDR3 is TGTGCCAGCAGTTCATGGAGGTATGAGCAGTTCTTC.

The J gene is TRBJ1-6, the V gene TRBV6-5; no clear D gene. Germline values: CDR1 MNHEY, CDR2 SVGAGI. The CDR3 extends over 12 amino acids. V dropped 2 bases and J dropped 6 bases, with 2 bases sitting between them. This CDR3 is CASSYLNSPLHF. CDR3 nucleotide sequence: TGTGCCAGCAGTTACCTTAATTCACCCCTCCACTTT.

CDR3 in DNA: TGTGCCAGCTCACCACTCGGGGAGGCTCAAGAGACCCAGTACTTC. It specifies CASSPLGEAQETQYF. V usage is TRBV18 and J usage is TRBJ2-5; D is possibly TRBD2 (6 bases). Trimming stripped 1 base from V and 2 bases from J, with 11 bases between. The CDR3 contains 15 residues. Germline V lookup: CDR1 KGHSH, CDR2 LQKENI.

J is TRBJ2-7 and V is TRBV3-1 (or the pseudogene TRBV3-2); tentatively, D is TRBD1 (6 bases). CDR3 length: 15 amino acids. Germline V gives CDR1 LGHDT, CDR2 YNNKEL (reference sequence). Trimming pared 3 bases from V and 3 bases from J, leaving 15 bases between. The CDR3 region is CASSHGTSVVYEQYF. The CDR3 DNA is TGTGCCAGCAGCCACGGGACATCCGTAGTCTACGAGCAGTACTTC.

The chain couples TRBV28 to TRBJ1-3; D gene ambiguous. This CDR3 spans 19 amino acids. V was shortened by 5 bases and J by 0 bases, with 23 bases between the two germline ends. Per the germline V gene, CDR1 is MDHEN and CDR2 is SYDVKM. CDR3 coding DNA: TGTGCCAGCAGTCTCACGCAATATGACATCTCGTCCTCTGGAAACACCATATATTTT. Protein: CASSLTQYDISSSGNTIYF.

CDR3 protein: CASSFPPGLGGNQPQHF. The CDR3, as DNA: TGTGCCAGCAGTTTCCCCCCCGGCCTCGGGGGCAATCAGCCCCAGCATTTT. The gene calls are TRBV28 and TRBJ1-5; D gene ambiguous. Germline CDR1 is MDHEN and CDR2 is SYDVKM. The V end was cut by 3 bases, the J end by 2 bases, with 17 bases between. The CDR3 loop spans 17 amino acids.